This T cell receptor beta chain was sequenced in a study of PD-1 blockade in classical Hodgkin lymphoma. Regarding the study as a whole: Causes of the repertoire differences remain undefined, possibly disease activity or prior therapy. CD4+ TCR diversity rose significantly by C4D1, and CD8+ TCR diversity did not. Reports indicated that newly diagnosed patients had lower baseline TCR diversity than healthy donors did.

The CDR3 is 15 amino acids. V was shortened by 0 bases and J by 1 base, with 10 bases between the two germline ends. Germline V lookup: CDR1 LGHNA, CDR2 YNFKEQ. The sample's time point: cycle 4 day 1 (C4D1), after 5 to 7 weeks of nivolumab. Each of the patients experienced relapse following autologous stem cell transplantation, and their brentuximab vedotin exposure differed. Thawed PBMCs underwent magnetic negative selection to yield purified CD4+ T cells. The patients, who had relapsed/refractory classical Hodgkin lymphoma, achieved best responses of complete response, partial response or progressive disease. Regarding this clone: The antigen is unknown.

TCRdb's copy holds only in-frame clones and misses some; the assay was immunoSEQ multiplex PCR. The sample gives some 22,000 clones, less than 75% of which show up once; about 1.2% is in the top ten. The chain combines TRBV4-2 with TRBJ2-7; no clear D. The material sequenced was CD4+ T cells from blood, taken before the fourth cycle of nivolumab. This clonotype was sampled from a human donor with classical Hodgkin lymphoma. The CDR3: CASSQEVTNSYEQYF. The DNA of the CDR3 is TGTGCCAGCAGCCAAGAGGTCACAAATTCCTACGAGCAGTACTTC.